This entry lists 32 T cell receptor beta chains sequenced from one sample in a study of beta chain features in type 1 diabetes. The entirety of the isolated RNA underwent reverse transcription, so expressed TCRB transcripts were sequenced. Profiled with immunoSEQ multiplex PCR; TCRdb holds only in-frame clones, not every one. Counted here are 90,000 to 110,000 clones, roughly 43% occurring once; the ten biggest clones make up about 0.07%. The sequencing sample was made of stem cell memory CD4+ T cells from blood. These TCRs come from a woman under 30 in good health.

This clone has more than one count but fewer than ten. The CDR3 loop reads CASSVKGALYGYTF. Here the CDR3 DNA reads TGTGCCAGCAGTGTTAAGGGGGCCCTCTATGGCTACACCTTC. The chain carries TRBV2 and TRBJ1-2; 7 nucleotides match TRBD1. The CDR3 runs 14 residues. Germline V gene sequence: CDR1 SNHLY, CDR2 FYNNEI. V shed 4 bases, J shed 4 bases, and the junction held 6 bases outside the gene matches.

This clone was counted between two and nine times. V usage is TRBV7-2 and J usage is TRBJ2-6; D is uncertain. The CDR3 extends over 16 amino acids. Trimming removed 1 base from V and 4 bases from J, with 11 bases in between. Per germline, CDR1 SGHTA and CDR2 FQGNSA. The CDR3 loop reads CASSLDRYWGANVLTF. CDR3 nucleotide sequence: TGTGCCAGCAGCTTAGATCGGTATTGGGGGGCCAACGTCCTGACTTTC.

The chain uses TRBV15 and TRBJ2-4; 8 positions agree with TRBD2. J lost 1 base, V lost 1 base, and 6 bases had no gene match. Looked up from germline, CDR1 is LNHNV and CDR2 is YYDKDF (reference sequence). This CDR3 region has 17 residues. The CDR3 sequence is CATSRGSGREAKNIQYF. The CDR3 DNA is TGTGCCACCAGCAGAGGTTCCGGGAGGGAGGCCAAAAACATTCAGTACTTC.

The chain links TRBV5-1 to TRBJ2-1, with D possibly being TRBD2 (6 bases). The CDR3 length is 16 residues. Trimming took 3 bases from V and 1 from J, leaving 14 bases between them. Germline V gene lookup returns CDR1 SGHRS and CDR2 YFSETQ. CDR3 nucleotide sequence: TGCGCCAGCAGCTCCGGGACTCTAACTTCCTACAATGAGCAGTTCTTC. Protein: CASSSGTLTSYNEQFF.

The V gene is TRBV7-2, the J gene TRBJ1-2, with 9 bases aligning to TRBD1. Germline V gene lookup returns CDR1 SGHTA and CDR2 FQGNSA. Unmatched junction bases numbered 11, after V lost 4 bases and J lost 8 bases. This CDR3 is 15 amino acids long. DNA of the CDR3: TGTGCCAGCAGCTCGGGCGGGACAGGGTCTTCGGGCTACACCTTC. This gives the protein CASSSGGTGSSGYTF.

This clone was found a few times. J is TRBJ2-7 and V is TRBV7-8; no clear D gene. Trimming removed 1 base from V and 2 bases from J, with 15 bases in between. Germline V gene sequence: CDR1 SGHVS, CDR2 FQNEAQ. This CDR3 comprises 16 residues. The CDR3 DNA is TGTGCCAGCAGCTTAGGCTCCGGCAGGAATCCCTACGAGCAGTACTTC. Protein sequence: CASSLGSGRNPYEQYF.

The J gene is TRBJ1-3, the V gene TRBV28; 9 positions agree with TRBD1. CDR1 is MDHEN, CDR2 SYDVKM, per germline. Trimming removed 5 bases from V and 1 base from J; junction bases left unmatched: 3. The CDR3 runs 15 residues. DNA of the CDR3: TGTGCCAGCAGTCCCGGACAGGGGTCTGGAAACACCATATATTTT. This translates into CASSPGQGSGNTIYF.

The rearrangement uses TRBV19 and TRBJ1-5, with D uncertain. The CDR3 loop spans 15 amino acids. V lost 1 base and J 0 bases, leaving 7 bases between the germline ends. CDR1 and CDR2 (germline): LNHDA, SQIVND (reference sequence). The CDR3 nucleotides read TGTGCCAGTAGTATAGTACGGTATAGCAATCAGCCCCAGCATTTT. This codes for CASSIVRYSNQPQHF.

The rearrangement links TRBV7-2 to TRBJ1-3; D uncertain. This CDR3 region has 13 residues. Between the trimmed V and J ends, which lost 8 bases and 0 bases, there was a span of 8 bases. The germline CDR1 and CDR2 sequences are SGHTA and FQGNSA. DNA for the CDR3: TGTGCCAGCCTAGGCAGCTCTGGAAACACCATATATTTT. It translates to CASLGSSGNTIYF.

The genes are TRBV19 and TRBJ1-2; 7 bases match TRBD1. V lost 5 bases to trimming and J lost 1 base; unmatched junction nucleotides: 7. The germline V gene encodes CDR1 LNHDA and CDR2 SQIVND (reference sequence). This CDR3 spans 15 amino acids. CDR3: CASSRSGTVNYGYTF. The CDR3 bases are TGTGCCAGTAGTCGATCCGGGACAGTTAACTATGGCTACACCTTC.

The table lists this clone with a few counts. This chain joins TRBV27 and TRBJ2-1, with a possible D match to TRBD2 (6 bases). Germline V gives CDR1 MNHEY, CDR2 SMNVEV (reference sequence). This CDR3 comprises 16 residues. Trimming removed 4 bases at V and 0 bases at J, with 13 bases between. CDR3 DNA sequence: TGTGCCAGCAGTTCCCCTAGCGTGCACTCCTACAATGAGCAGTTCTTC. Translating it yields CASSSPSVHSYNEQFF.

V and J are TRBV7-2 and TRBJ1-2; D not certain. This CDR3 has 12 amino acids. Germline CDR1 and CDR2: SGHTA and FQGNSA. Trimming removed 2 bases from V and 9 bases from J, with 10 bases in between. CDR3 sequence: CASSLMGRSYTF. CDR3 in DNA: TGTGCCAGCAGCTTAATGGGGAGAAGCTACACCTTC.

This clone has just a few counts. This sequence joins TRBV6-5 and TRBJ2-7, with 7 bases that match TRBD1. The germline CDR1 and CDR2 sequences are MNHEY and SVGAGI. The CDR3 spans 14 residues. Trimming removed 7 bases from V and 3 bases from J; junction bases left unmatched: 9. In DNA form, the CDR3 reads TGTGCCAGCAAGGGGGCAGACTACCGCTACGAGCAGTACTTC. It encodes CASKGADYRYEQYF.

This chain joins TRBV6-5 and TRBJ1-1; 10 bases match TRBD1. From germline, CDR1 is MNHEY and CDR2 SVGAGI. The CDR3 loop spans 12 amino acids. J lost 6 bases, V lost 6 bases, and 1 base had no gene match. The CDR3 sequence is CASRGQGAEAFF. Here the CDR3 DNA reads TGTGCCAGCAGAGGACAGGGGGCTGAAGCTTTCTTT.

The chain has TRBV7-2 and TRBJ1-2; D uncertain. This CDR3 region has 14 residues. V was shortened by 5 bases and J by 4 bases, with 14 bases between the two germline ends. Germline V gives CDR1 SGHTA, CDR2 FQGNSA. The CDR3 sequence is CASSDREGGYGYTF. The CDR3 nucleotides are TGTGCCAGCAGCGACCGTGAGGGTGGCTATGGCTACACCTTC.

In its sample, this clone was seen a few times. This sequence joins TRBV25-1 and TRBJ2-1; D remains unclear. Germline V gene data show CDR1 as MGHDK and CDR2 as SYGVNS. V shed 4 bases and J shed 3 bases, with 10 bases lying between them. There are 14 residues in the CDR3. The CDR3 is CASSAGLVYNEQFF. CDR3 bases: TGTGCCAGCAGTGCGGGTCTAGTCTACAATGAGCAGTTCTTC.

V usage is TRBV5-1 and J usage is TRBJ2-2; 9 nucleotides match TRBD1. This CDR3 spans 14 amino acids. V lost 3 bases, J lost 6 bases, and 3 bases stayed unmatched. The V gene's germline CDR1 is SGHRS and CDR2 YFSETQ. The CDR3 protein is CASSWGQGAGELFF. The DNA for the CDR3 is TGCGCCAGCAGCTGGGGACAGGGCGCCGGGGAGCTGTTTTTT. The variable domain in full, with the rest retrieved from reference TRBV5-1 and TRBJ2-2, is KAGVTQTPRYLIKTRGQQVTLSCSPISGHRSVSWYQQTPGQGLQFLFEYFSETQRNKGNFPGRFSGRQFSNSRSEMNVSTLELGDSALYLCASSWGQGAGELFFGEGSRLTVL.

The chain joins TRBV13 to TRBJ1-3; D ambiguous. From germline, CDR1 is PRHDT and CDR2 FYEKMQ (reference sequence). V lost 0 bases, J lost 1 base, and 7 bases lay in between. There are 15 residues in the CDR3. DNA for the CDR3: TGTGCCAGCAGCTTAGGCCCCGCGTCTGGAAACACCATATATTTT. It codes for CASSLGPASGNTIYF.

This clone came up once. V usage is TRBV11-2 and J usage is TRBJ2-7, with D possibly matching TRBD2 (6 bases). The CDR3 has 13 residues. Germline CDR1 and CDR2: SGHAT and FQNNGV. The V gene lost 10 bases and the J gene lost 5 bases, with 18 bases spanning the gap. The DNA for the CDR3 is TGTGCCACAGGTCTAGCGCTCTACCACGAGCAGTACTTC. As protein: CATGLALYHEQYF.

The V call is TRBV28, the J call TRBJ1-5, with unresolved D. Germline V CDR1 and CDR2: MDHEN, SYDVKM. The CDR3 loop spans 16 amino acids. V was shortened by 2 bases and J by 0 bases, with 11 bases between the two germline ends. CDR3 sequence (DNA): TGTGCCAGCAGTTTAGTGAGTTCCCATAGCAATCAGCCCCAGCATTTT. It codes for CASSLVSSHSNQPQHF.

The table lists this clone with a few counts. V gene TRBV27 combines with J gene TRBJ1-4; D may be TRBD1 (5 bases). Trimming removed 6 bases from V and 11 bases from J, with 16 bases in between. CDR3 size: 13 residues. The germline CDR1 and CDR2 sequences are MNHEY and SMNVEV (reference sequence). This CDR3 reads CASSGPVGGKLFF. DNA of the CDR3: TGTGCCAGCAGCGGTCCTGTGGGGGGGAAACTGTTTTTT.

This rearrangement joins TRBV29-1 to TRBJ2-5; TRBD1 agrees at 8 bases. This CDR3 contains 14 residues. Trimming removed 5 bases from V and 3 bases from J; junction bases left unmatched: 8. The germline V gene has CDR1 SQVTM and CDR2 ANQGSEA. CDR3: CSVIRQGRKETQYF. The CDR3 DNA reads TGCAGCGTTATAAGACAGGGGCGAAAAGAGACCCAGTACTTC.

V gene TRBV7-8 combines with J gene TRBJ2-7; D might be TRBD1 (7 bases). CDR1 is SGHVS, CDR2 FQNEAQ, per germline. V gave up 1 base and J gave up 2 bases, with 9 bases separating them. This CDR3 is built from 14 residues. Here the CDR3 DNA reads TGTGCCAGCAGCTTAGGCAGGGGGGCCTACGAGCAGTACTTC. It codes for CASSLGRGAYEQYF.

The gene calls are TRBV7-9 and TRBJ2-1; 8 nucleotides agree with TRBD2. V lost 0 bases and J lost 2; bases outside the gene matches: 3. Per the germline V gene, CDR1 is SEHNR and CDR2 is FQNEAQ (reference sequence). CDR3 length: 16 residues. The CDR3 DNA follows: TGTGCCAGCAGCTTAGCCACGGGACTAGCCTACAATGAGCAGTTCTTC. This gives the protein CASSLATGLAYNEQFF.

In its sample, this clone was seen once. The chain has TRBV15 and TRBJ2-7; D is uncertain. There are 12 residues in the CDR3. Germline V CDR1 and CDR2: LNHNV, YYDKDF (reference sequence). V was shortened by 0 bases and J by 6 bases, with 6 bases between the two germline ends. The CDR3 nucleotides are TGTGCCACCAGCAGAGATCGGGTCGAGCAGTACTTC. It codes for CATSRDRVEQYF. Full variable domain (rest looked up from reference TRBV15 and TRBJ2-7): DAMVIQNPRYQVTQFGKPVTLSCSQTLNHNVMYWYQQKSSQAPKLLFHYYDKDFNNEADTPDNFQSRRPNTSFCFLDIRSPGLGDTAMYLCATSRDRVEQYFGPGTRLTVT.

The chain is built from TRBV29-1 and TRBJ1-2; D might be TRBD1 (6 bases). The V gene lost 4 bases and the J gene lost 10 bases, with 16 bases spanning the gap. Germline values: CDR1 SQVTM, CDR2 ANQGSEA. The CDR3 is made up of 12 amino acids. The CDR3 coding sequence is TGCAGCGTTGGGAAAGGGGGAGGGTACTACACCTTC. Amino acid sequence: CSVGKGGGYYTF.

This clone was counted only a few times. The chain employs TRBV4-1 and TRBJ2-7, with 8 bases matching TRBD1. The CDR3 is made up of 13 amino acids. The J segment lost 2 bases and the V segment lost 6 bases, leaving 3 bases of the junction unmatched. Germline CDR1 reads MGHRA; CDR2 reads YSYEKL. The DNA of the CDR3 is TGCGCCAGCAGGGGGACAGGTACCTACGAGCAGTACTTC. Encoded protein: CASRGTGTYEQYF.

This chain connects TRBV29-1 to TRBJ2-7; 9 positions agree with TRBD2. V shed 4 bases, J shed 2 bases, and the junction held 9 bases outside the gene matches. The CDR3 consists of 15 residues. In germline, CDR1 is SQVTM, CDR2 ANQGSEA. DNA of the CDR3: TGCAGCGTTGGGGGGTTAGCGGGGGTTACCTACGAGCAGTACTTC. This codes for CSVGGLAGVTYEQYF.

V and J are TRBV29-1 and TRBJ1-5; 7 bases map to TRBD1. Germline V gene sequence: CDR1 SQVTM, CDR2 ANQGSEA. The CDR3 is made up of 12 amino acids. CDR3 amino acids: CLTGVGGQPQHF. The CDR3 DNA follows: TGCCTTACAGGGGTCGGGGGTCAGCCCCAGCATTTT.

This chain links TRBV7-9 with TRBJ1-5; perhaps TRBD1 as D (5 bases). Trimming cost V 0 bases and J 4 bases, with 7 bases left between them. CDR1 is SEHNR, CDR2 FQNEAQ, per germline (reference sequence). The CDR3 runs to 14 residues. CDR3 residues: CASSLAGANQPQHF. CDR3 nucleotide sequence: TGTGCCAGCAGCTTAGCAGGGGCAAATCAGCCCCAGCATTTT.

The gene calls are TRBV6-1 and TRBJ2-6; no clear D. The germline V and J ends were trimmed by 7 bases and 0 bases, with 10 bases remaining between them. This CDR3 region has 15 residues. Per germline, CDR1 MNHNS and CDR2 SASEGT. CDR3 sequence: CASIKQDSGANVLTF. CDR3 DNA sequence: TGTGCCAGCATCAAGCAAGACTCTGGGGCCAACGTCCTGACTTTC.

This rearrangement joins TRBV6-1 to TRBJ2-7, with TRBD2 matching 13 bases. CDR3 length: 16 residues. Germline CDR1 is MNHNS and CDR2 is SASEGT. Trimming at V came to 4 bases and at J to 7 bases, leaving 10 bases not matched to a gene. CDR3 DNA: TGTGCCAGCAGTGGGACTAGCGGGAGATTTGGCTGGGAGCAGTACTTC. It codes for CASSGTSGRFGWEQYF.